This entry is about one TCR beta chain. These data belong to a study of blood T cell repertoires in COVID-19. V gave up 6 bases and J gave up 8 bases, with 16 bases separating them. The CDR3 has 13 amino acids. In germline, CDR1 is ENHRY, CDR2 SYGVKD. Clones were sequenced by immunoSEQ multiplex PCR, and TCRdb holds only the in-frame ones, with some missing. The sample lists approximately 350,000 clones, roughly 87% occurring once. Those who participated ranged in age from roughly 18 to 100 years and resided in approximately 23 US areas. Cohorts were assigned according to the clinical history that participants reported. Resolution of symptoms, clearance, or two negative PCRs was present in recovered Cohort 3 donors.

The sequenced material came from PBMCs or T cells enriched from blood (not recorded which). This TCR derives from a woman aged 25 to 45 who had recovered from COVID-19. The J gene is TRBJ1-2, the V gene TRBV10-3, with a possible D match to TRBD1 (5 bases). The CDR3 sequence: CAISPAIREGYTF. CDR3 sequence (DNA): TGTGCCATCAGCCCCGCAATCAGGGAAGGCTACACCTTC.